This T cell receptor (beta chain) was sequenced for a study of OX40 agonist ivuxolimab in advanced cancers. Looking at the study overall: Ivuxolimab, an agonistic anti-OX40 (CD134) antibody, was given to patients. A male proportion of approximately 80% was recorded, with mean age around 64 years and range roughly 20 to 85.

This clone was counted between two and nine times. What it binds is not known. Findings of the study overall: It was also the case that some nonresponders had low normalized T-cell clonal expansion. The 0.1-3.0 mg/kg partial responders had among the lowest clonal expansion.

Generated by immunoSEQ multiplex PCR, the TCRdb table keeps only in-frame clones and is missing some. There are about 60,000 clones in the sample; about four fifths occur only once, and more than 0.8% lies in the top ten. This sequence originates from an adult with an advanced solid tumor such as melanoma, head and neck, liver or kidney cancer. The specimen comprised CD4+ or CD8+ T cells sorted from blood, sampled in a trial of the OX40 agonist ivuxolimab.

The CDR3 loop reads CAWSVARVGEKLFF. CDR3 DNA: TGTGCCTGGAGTGTAGCCAGGGTGGGTGAAAAACTGTTTTTT. The gene calls are TRBV30 and TRBJ1-4, with a weak D call TRBD1 (5 bases). Trimming pared 0 bases from V and 7 bases from J, leaving 12 bases between. The CDR3 contains 14 residues. Per germline, CDR1 GTSNPN and CDR2 SVGIG (reference sequence).